The clone carrying this TCR beta chain showed up just a few times. Its specificity is unknown. V lost 6 bases, J lost 5 bases, and 16 bases lay in between. The germline V gene has CDR1 SGHVS and CDR2 FQNEAQ. The CDR3 consists of 15 residues. This sample is drawn from a study of T cell repertoires in cytomegalovirus infection. Study details: Selected CMV epitopes included recently identified HLA-C-restricted ones as well as well-studied HLA-B-restricted ones.

General study results and limits: Ex vivo responses were dominated by HLA-C-restricted CMV-specific TCR beta clonotypes. Based on cumulative public TCR beta family frequency, carriers of CMV plus the relevant HLA were identified.

TCRdb re-analysed the reads in MiXCR, keeping a single row per CDR3 protein. Of about 330,000 distinct CDR3 sequences in the sample, about 32% were seen once. The TCR sequence derives from a human donor in good health (CMV status not recorded). Some clones in this sample may be carry-over from other donors' samples. The sequencing used cultured PBMCs, collected from culture after CMV antigen stimulation. The chain recombines TRBV7-8 with TRBJ2-2; D possibly corresponds to TRBD2 (5 bases). In nucleotides, the CDR3 is TGTGCCAGCAGACGACTTGGAGCGGATACCGGGGAGCTGTTTTTT. Translation: CASRRLGADTGELFF.